The following is a TCR beta chain sequence with its context. This sample was taken from a study of control samples from healthy donors and cancer patients. Germline V lookup: CDR1 SEHNR, CDR2 FQNEAQ (reference sequence). Trimming at V came to 5 bases and at J to 5 bases, leaving 6 bases not matched to a gene. CDR3 size: 14 residues. The protocol was immunoSEQ multiplex PCR, while the TCRdb copy is restricted to in-frame clones and leaves out a portion. Among tens of thousands of clones, 79% were seen once, and the ten largest hold about 20%. The chain carries TRBV7-9 and TRBJ1-1, with 9 bases matching TRBD1. The receptor was derived from a man in his sixties with head and neck cancer. The sample comprised PBMCs. The CDR3 nucleotides read TGTGCCAGCAGCCGGGACAGGGTGGGAACTGAAGCTTTCTTT. As protein: CASSRDRVGTEAFF.